The TCR beta chain under discussion was sequenced for a study of blood T cell repertoires in COVID-19. Assay: immunoSEQ multiplex PCR; the TCRdb copy retains only in-frame clones and omits some. The table records fewer than 250,000 clones, more than 75% of them present only once. Note on this clone: Other DNA sequences in the sample encode the same CDR3.

Sequencing input: PBMCs or T cells enriched from blood (not recorded which). The sequence came from a woman between 50 and 59 years old with acute COVID-19.

CDR3 amino acids: CASSRGQGITGELFF. CDR3 DNA sequence: TGTGCCAGCAGCCGTGGACAGGGTATCACCGGGGAGCTGTTTTTT. The chain recombines TRBV14 with TRBJ2-2; 8 bases are a match to TRBD1. The CDR3 extends over 15 amino acids. Germline values: CDR1 SGHDN, CDR2 FVKESK. J was trimmed by 4 bases and V by 4 bases; bases with no gene match: 5.